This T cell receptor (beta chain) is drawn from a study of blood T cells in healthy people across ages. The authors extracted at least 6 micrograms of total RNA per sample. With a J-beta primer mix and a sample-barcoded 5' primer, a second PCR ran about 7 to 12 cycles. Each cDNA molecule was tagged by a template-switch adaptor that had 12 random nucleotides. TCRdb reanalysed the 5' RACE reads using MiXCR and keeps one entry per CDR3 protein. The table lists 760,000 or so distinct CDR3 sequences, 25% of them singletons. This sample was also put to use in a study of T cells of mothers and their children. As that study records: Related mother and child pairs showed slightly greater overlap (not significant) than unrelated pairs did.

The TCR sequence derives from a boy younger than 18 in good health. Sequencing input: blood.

The CDR3: CSVVGGSLTYEQYF. In DNA form, the CDR3 reads TGCAGCGTTGTGGGCGGGAGTCTAACCTACGAGCAGTACTTC. V is TRBV29-1 and J is TRBJ2-7; 7 bases map to TRBD2. V lost 4 bases to trimming and J lost 2 bases; unmatched junction nucleotides: 8. Germline CDR1 is SQVTM and CDR2 is ANQGSEA. This CDR3 comprises 14 residues.